These 24 T cell receptor beta chains were all obtained from the same sample, sequenced in a study of cytomegalovirus exposure and HLA in healthy donors (dated by TCRdb to the late 2010s). The library was generated by the immunoSEQ multiplex PCR assay. For the multiplex PCR, a mixture combining 60 forward primers for TCR Vbeta segments and 13 reverse primers for TCR Jbeta segments was used. TCRdb took over this immuneACCESS table, retaining in-frame rearrangements with V and J assigned. Such tables are incomplete; in checked studies, under half of the missing clones stem from an unresolved V gene, and the remainder is unexplained. This sample has 150,000 or so clones in its table, and 70% to 90% of those were observed once. The ten top clones hold about 5.6% of the sample. What was sequenced was PBMCs. The receptors were gathered from a woman in her thirties or forties in good health and CMV-seropositive.

V is TRBV2 and J is TRBJ2-7; 11 nucleotides line up with TRBD2. V lost 1 base and J lost 2; bases outside the gene matches: 4. The CDR3 has 16 amino acids. The V gene's germline CDR1 is SNHLY and CDR2 FYNNEI. Written as DNA, the CDR3 is TGTGCCAGCAGTGAAGGGTTGACTAGCGGGACCTACGAGCAGTACTTC. Its translation: CASSEGLTSGTYEQYF.

The rearrangement links TRBV5-1 to TRBJ2-3; the D gene is possibly TRBD2 (7 bases). Between the trimmed V and J ends, which lost 0 bases and 4 bases, there was a span of 15 bases. The germline V gene encodes CDR1 SGHRS and CDR2 YFSETQ. CDR3 length equals 16 residues. The CDR3 sequence: CASSLAPGGQSDTQYF. For the CDR3, the DNA is TGCGCCAGCAGCTTGGCTCCCGGGGGGCAATCAGATACGCAGTATTTT. The variable domain in full, with the rest retrieved from reference TRBV5-1 and TRBJ2-3, is KAGVTQTPRYLIKTRGQQVTLSCSPISGHRSVSWYQQTPGQGLQFLFEYFSETQRNKGNFPGRFSGRQFSNSRSEMNVSTLELGDSALYLCASSLAPGGQSDTQYFGPGTRLTVL.

This chain joins TRBV28 and TRBJ2-7, with a tentative D call TRBD2 (6 bases). Deletions cut 6 bases from V and 3 bases from J, with 21 bases between. The V gene's germline CDR1 is MDHEN and CDR2 SYDVKM. This CDR3 comprises 16 residues. The CDR3: CASRLAGGIAGYEQYF. In DNA, the CDR3 is TGTGCCAGCAGACTAGCAGGCGGAATAGCCGGCTACGAGCAGTACTTC.

The chain joins TRBV10-1 to TRBJ2-1; D is possibly TRBD1 (6 bases). The CDR3 is 12 residues long. CDR1 is WNHNN and CDR2 is SYGVQD in the germline V gene (reference sequence). V lost 0 bases and J lost 16, with 13 bases in between. CDR3 region: CASSESGRDIFF. The CDR3 bases are TGCGCCAGCAGTGAGTCTGGCCGGGACATATTCTTC.

The gene calls are TRBV7-9 and TRBJ2-1; possible D gene TRBD2, 5 bases. The CDR3 runs 15 residues. CDR1 and CDR2 (germline): SEHNR, FQNEAQ (reference sequence). Deletions cut 3 bases from V and 5 bases from J, with 14 bases between. The CDR3 DNA reads TGTGCCAGCAGCTTTCCCTTGGGAGCGGACAATGAGCAGTTCTTC. It translates to CASSFPLGADNEQFF.

This chain connects TRBV10-2 to TRBJ2-3; a weak D match, TRBD2 (5 bases). The CDR3 extends over 15 amino acids. Per germline, CDR1 WSHSY and CDR2 SAAADI. The germline V and J ends were trimmed by 2 bases and 2 bases, with 11 bases remaining between them. The CDR3 region is CASSEIRTFTDTQYF. The CDR3 nucleotides read TGCGCCAGCAGTGAGATTAGGACTTTCACAGATACGCAGTATTTT.

The rearrangement links TRBV5-4 to TRBJ2-3, with 13 bases that match TRBD2. The V gene end was trimmed by 1 base and the J gene end by 9 bases; junction bases not matched to a gene: 8. The CDR3 is 16 amino acids. The germline V gene encodes CDR1 SGHNT and CDR2 YYREEE (reference sequence). The CDR3 sequence: CASSLPGTSGTGTQYF. DNA of the CDR3: TGTGCCAGCAGCTTGCCCGGGACTAGCGGGACAGGGACGCAGTATTTT.

This chain joins TRBV5-6 and TRBJ2-3, with 7 bases identical to TRBD2. The CDR3 sequence is 15 residues long. In germline, CDR1 is SGHDT, CDR2 YYEEEE. V lost 4 bases to trimming and J lost 2 bases; unmatched junction nucleotides: 7. As DNA, the CDR3 is TGTGCCAGCAGCAAGAGCGGGATGAACACAGATACGCAGTATTTT. Translating gives CASSKSGMNTDTQYF.

The J gene is TRBJ2-3, the V gene TRBV25-1; 10 bases agree with TRBD2. The germline gives CDR1 MGHDK, CDR2 SYGVNS. V lost 4 bases and J lost 5; bases outside the gene matches: 9. The CDR3 consists of 16 residues. CDR3 residues: CASSVVRTSGEDTQYF. CDR3 nucleotide sequence: TGTGCCAGCAGTGTCGTCAGGACTAGCGGTGAAGATACGCAGTATTTT.

The chain is built from TRBV7-2 and TRBJ2-3; the match to TRBD1 covers 10 bases. Trimming took 3 bases from V and 2 from J; bases not matched to a gene: 5. Germline values: CDR1 SGHTA, CDR2 FQGNSA. The CDR3 has 16 residues. The CDR3 DNA reads TGTGCCAGCAGCTTTGCCGGGACAGGGGTCACAGATACGCAGTATTTT. It yields the protein CASSFAGTGVTDTQYF. Variable domain in full (rest from reference TRBV7-2 and TRBJ2-3): GAGVSQSPSNKVTEKGKDVELRCDPISGHTALYWYRQSLGQGLEFLIYFQGNSAPDKSGLPSDRFSAERTGGSVSTLTIQRTQQEDSAVYLCASSFAGTGVTDTQYFGPGTRLTVL.

The chain is built from TRBV5-1 and TRBJ2-2, with D possibly being TRBD1 (6 bases). Looked up from germline, CDR1 is SGHRS and CDR2 is YFSETQ. CDR3 length: 12 residues. Trimming left V 3 bases short and J 6 bases short, with 6 bases between. Here the CDR3 reads CASSWGPGELFF. The CDR3 DNA reads as TGCGCCAGCAGCTGGGGGCCCGGGGAGCTGTTTTTT.

Points on this clone: The same CDR3 can be traced to other DNA sequences in this sample. The J gene is TRBJ2-3, the V gene TRBV7-9, with D unclear. There are 12 residues in the CDR3. The V and J ends lost 5 bases and 0 bases respectively, with 3 bases between them. The germline V gene encodes CDR1 SEHNR and CDR2 FQNEAQ (reference sequence). CDR3 DNA: TGTGCCAGCAGCCTTAGCACAGATACGCAGTATTTT. Translating gives CASSLSTDTQYF. Full variable domain (rest looked up from reference TRBV7-9 and TRBJ2-3): DTGVSQNPRHKITKRGQNVTFRCDPISEHNRLYWYRQTLGQGPEFLTYFQNEAQLEKSRLLSDRFSAERPKGSFSTLEIQRTEQGDSAMYLCASSLSTDTQYFGPGTRLTVL.

This chain links TRBV28 with TRBJ1-1; no clear D. The CDR3 consists of 15 residues. The germline gives CDR1 MDHEN, CDR2 SYDVKM. Trimming pared 3 bases from V and 0 bases from J, leaving 11 bases between. CDR3 coding DNA: TGTGCCAGCAGTTTCAACAGTGCTATGAACACTGAAGCTTTCTTT. Residues: CASSFNSAMNTEAFF.

This chain links TRBV15 with TRBJ1-2, with D possibly matching TRBD1 (6 bases). This CDR3 spans 14 amino acids. V was cut by 2 bases and J by 8 bases, with 15 bases left in between. Germline assignment: CDR1 LNHNV and CDR2 YYDKDF (reference sequence). The DNA of the CDR3 is TGTGCCACCAGCAGACCCGGACAGCCCCGGGGCTACACCTTC. Its protein product is CATSRPGQPRGYTF.

This sequence joins TRBV5-1 and TRBJ1-2; possible D gene TRBD1, 6 bases. The CDR3 covers 12 residues. Trimming left V 0 bases short and J 7 bases short, with 7 bases between. Germline assignment: CDR1 SGHRS and CDR2 YFSETQ. CDR3 in amino acids: CASSLDRVGYTF. The CDR3 DNA sequence: TGCGCCAGCAGCTTGGACAGGGTTGGCTACACCTTC.

This chain uses TRBV29-1 with TRBJ2-1; D possibly corresponds to TRBD1 (5 bases). Trimming took off 8 bases at V and 0 bases at J, with 17 bases between the two ends. CDR1 is SQVTM and CDR2 is ANQGSEA in the germline V gene. The CDR3 contains 15 residues. The CDR3 loop reads CSLRQLPPSYNEQFF. Written as DNA, the CDR3 is TGCAGCCTAAGACAGCTACCTCCCTCCTACAATGAGCAGTTCTTC.

This chain joins TRBV7-9 and TRBJ1-4; D possibly corresponds to TRBD1 (5 bases). Trimming left V 10 bases short and J 3 bases short, with 15 bases between. The CDR3 covers 14 residues. Germline CDR1 SEHNR, CDR2 FQNEAQ (reference sequence). The CDR3 DNA is TGTGCCACCTACGTAGTGGGGCCTAATGAAAAACTGTTTTTT. Translated, it gives CATYVVGPNEKLFF.

The chain's CDR3 is CASSRGTKQLGGVYNEQFF. DNA of the CDR3: TGTGCCAGTAGTAGAGGGACCAAGCAGTTAGGGGGTGTGTACAATGAGCAGTTCTTC. The gene calls are TRBV19 and TRBJ2-1, with D possibly TRBD1 on 6 matching bases. From germline, CDR1 is LNHDA and CDR2 SQIVND (reference sequence). V dropped 4 bases and J dropped 4 bases, with 26 bases sitting between them. This CDR3 comprises 19 residues.

Only a few counts were recorded for this clone. J is TRBJ1-4 and V is TRBV7-9; the D is unclear. V dropped 1 base and J dropped 7 bases, with 10 bases sitting between them. The CDR3 covers 14 residues. In germline, CDR1 is SEHNR, CDR2 FQNEAQ (reference sequence). CDR3 amino acids: CASSLGHGFEKLFF. The DNA for the CDR3 is TGTGCCAGCAGCTTAGGGCACGGGTTTGAAAAACTGTTTTTT.

The gene calls are TRBV13 and TRBJ1-5, with 9 bases identical to TRBD1. The CDR3 has 15 residues. V dropped 5 bases and J dropped 0; count of bases not matched to a gene: 2. CDR1 is PRHDT and CDR2 is FYEKMQ in the germline V gene (reference sequence). This CDR3 reads CASSLGQGSNQPQHF. CDR3 coding DNA: TGTGCCAGCAGCCTGGGACAGGGTAGCAATCAGCCCCAGCATTTT.

V and J are TRBV18 and TRBJ2-3; the match to TRBD1 covers 8 bases. CDR1 KGHSH and CDR2 LQKENI come from the germline V gene. The V and J ends lost 5 bases and 1 base, in that order; junction bases with no gene match: 5. This CDR3 has 15 amino acids. CDR3 sequence reads: CASSTDRVGTDTQYF. The DNA of the CDR3 is TGTGCCAGCTCAACGGACAGGGTAGGCACAGATACGCAGTATTTT.

The gene calls are TRBV28 and TRBJ1-5; weak D call: TRBD1 (5 bases). CDR1 MDHEN and CDR2 SYDVKM come from the germline V gene. The CDR3 has 15 amino acids. Deletions cut 2 bases from V and 3 bases from J, with 11 bases between. Written as DNA, the CDR3 is TGTGCCAGCAGTTTACCAGGGTTTGACAATCAGCCCCAGCATTTT. It encodes CASSLPGFDNQPQHF.

There are a few counts of this clone. The chain recombines TRBV7-9 with TRBJ2-1; 8 bases map to TRBD1. The length of the CDR3 is 13 residues. V dropped 5 bases and J dropped 9; count of bases not matched to a gene: 6. Germline CDR1 SEHNR, CDR2 FQNEAQ (reference sequence). CDR3 nucleotide sequence: TGTGCCAGCAGCCCCGACAGGGGATCTGAGCAGTTCTTC. Translating gives CASSPDRGSEQFF.

V is TRBV5-1 and J is TRBJ2-5, with D tentatively TRBD1 (6 bases). Germline V gives CDR1 SGHRS, CDR2 YFSETQ. The CDR3 runs to 13 residues. V dropped 9 bases and J dropped 6 bases, with 18 bases sitting between them. CDR3 loop: CAIIGQLHQTQYF. The CDR3 DNA follows: TGCGCCATCATAGGACAGCTCCACCAGACCCAGTACTTC.